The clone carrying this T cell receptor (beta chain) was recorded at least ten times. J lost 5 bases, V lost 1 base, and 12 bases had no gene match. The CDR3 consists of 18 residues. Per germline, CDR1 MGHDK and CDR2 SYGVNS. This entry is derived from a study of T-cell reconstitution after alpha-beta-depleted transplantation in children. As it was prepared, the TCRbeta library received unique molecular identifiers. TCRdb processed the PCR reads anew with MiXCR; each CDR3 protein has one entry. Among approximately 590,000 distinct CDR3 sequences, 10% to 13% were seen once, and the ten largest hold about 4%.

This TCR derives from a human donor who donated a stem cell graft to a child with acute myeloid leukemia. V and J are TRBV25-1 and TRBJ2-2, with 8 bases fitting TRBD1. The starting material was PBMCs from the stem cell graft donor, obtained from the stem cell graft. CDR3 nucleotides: TGTGCCAGCAGTGAATTTAGCCCAGACAGGGGAAGGACCGGGGAGCTGTTTTTT. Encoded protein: CASSEFSPDRGRTGELFF.